A selection of T cell receptor beta chains follows, all from one sample in a study of T cells in Graves' hyperthyroidism and ophthalmopathy. In TCRdb, the multiplex PCR reads were re-called with MiXCR into one record per CDR3 protein. The repertoire consists of approximately 360,000 distinct CDR3 sequences, with approximately 14% occurring once and the leading ten covering about a quarter. Sequencing was carried out using blood. The receptor source for this set is a woman under 30 with Graves' hyperthyroidism that later progressed to Graves' ophthalmopathy. Each CDR3 is given with its conserved first and last residue. The D gene is left open where the match is weak. A clone size is listed for some rows: how often the clone was seen (once, few, many), or a class if it is expanded.

TGTGCCAGCAGTTTACACGGGTTTAAAGATACGCAGTATTTT	CASSLHGFKDTQYF	TRBV28	.	many	TRBJ2-3
TGTGCCACCGGGGCGACCAGCTCCTACAATGAGCAGTTCTTC	CATGATSSYNEQFF	TRBV10-3	.	many	TRBJ2-1
TGTGCCAGCAGCGGGGGCCGGTACAATGAGCAGTTCTTC	CASSGGRYNEQFF	TRBV6-1	.	.	TRBJ2-1
TGTGCCAGCAGTTTGCCAGGGAAAAAACTGTTTTTT	CASSLPGKKLFF	TRBV28	.	many	TRBJ1-4
TGTGCCAGCAGGGCTTGGGGGGACACTGAAGCTTTCTTT	CASRAWGDTEAFF	TRBV2	.	.	TRBJ1-1
TGCGCCAGCAGCTTGGAACTCCTCAAGACAGATACGCAGTATTTT	CASSLELLKTDTQYF	TRBV5-1	.	few	TRBJ2-3
TGTGCCACCAGGGGCGGGAATTCCTATCAAGAGACCCAGTACTTC	CATRGGNSYQETQYF	TRBV19	.	.	TRBJ2-5
TGCGCCAGCAGCTCAGGGACAGGGCGCCAAGAGACCCAGTACTTC	CASSSGTGRQETQYF	TRBV5-1	TRBD1	few	TRBJ2-5
TGTGCCAGCAGCTTTGGCAGGGGGCGAACTAATGAAAAACTGTTTTTT	CASSFGRGRTNEKLFF	TRBV7-8	TRBD1	many	TRBJ1-4
TGTGCCAGCAGTGAAAGCGTGGGGGGCTATGGCTACACCTTC	CASSESVGGYGYTF	TRBV6-1	.	many	TRBJ1-2
TGTGCCAGCAGTGACGACAGGGTAACCCACTCTAACTATGGCTACACCTTC	CASSDDRVTHSNYGYTF	TRBV25-1	TRBD1	.	TRBJ1-2
TGTGCCAGCAGCTTAGGCCTCGCGGGGTCTAGCACAGATACGCAGTATTTT	CASSLGLAGSSTDTQYF	TRBV13	.	many	TRBJ2-3
TGCAGCGTTGGGGGACAGGGCTTTGGGGCCAACGTCCTGACTTTC	CSVGGQGFGANVLTF	TRBV29-1	TRBD1	.	TRBJ2-6
TGTGCCAGCAGCGCCAGGGGACCCTCTGGAAACACCATATATTTT	CASSARGPSGNTIYF	TRBV7-9	.	few	TRBJ1-3
TGCAGCGTTCGGGACGGGACAGCCACTGAAGCTTTCTTT	CSVRDGTATEAFF	TRBV29-1	TRBD1	many	TRBJ1-1
TGTGCCAGCAGCCCTAGACAACTCCAATATAATTCACCCCTCCACTTT	CASSPRQLQYNSPLHF	TRBV3-1	.	few	TRBJ1-6
TGTGCCAGCAGCTCTGCAGCGGGGCCCTACAATGAGCAGTTCTTC	CASSSAAGPYNEQFF	TRBV5-6	TRBD2	few	TRBJ2-1
TGTGCCAGTAGTAGCGGGACAGATTACACCGGGGAGCTGTTTTTT	CASSSGTDYTGELFF	TRBV19	.	few	TRBJ2-2
TGCAGTGCTCTCATAGCGGGAGAGTGGAACAATGAGCAGTTCTTC	CSALIAGEWNNEQFF	TRBV20-1	TRBD2	many	TRBJ2-1
TGTGCCAGCAGTGAATCCGGGGCCAACGTCCTGACTTTC	CASSESGANVLTF	TRBV6-1	.	many	TRBJ2-6
TGTGCCAGCAGTTTAAAGGGACAGAGTACTGAAGCTTTCTTT	CASSLKGQSTEAFF	TRBV27	TRBD1	.	TRBJ1-1
TGTGCCAGCAGCCCGTCAGGCAGCAATAACTATGGCTACACCTTC	CASSPSGSNNYGYTF	TRBV7-9	.	many	TRBJ1-2
TGTGCCAGCAGATACCGGACTAGCGGGAGTGAGACCCAGTACTTC	CASRYRTSGSETQYF	TRBV6-2/TRBV6-3	TRBD2	few	TRBJ2-5
TGTGCCAGCAGTGAGGAGACAGGAGGAGCTAATGAAAAACTGTTTTTT	CASSEETGGANEKLFF	TRBV2	.	.	TRBJ1-4
TGTGCCAGCAGTTACCCAGGGGCCGAACTGTTTTTT	CASSYPGAELFF	TRBV6-2/TRBV6-3	.	few	TRBJ1-4
TGCGCCAGCAGGATCGGGGGGAAGGGGAACACTGAAGCTTTCTTT	CASRIGGKGNTEAFF	TRBV5-1	.	few	TRBJ1-1
TGTGCCAGCAGCTCTTCCAGCGGGAGGGAGACCCAGTACTTC	CASSSSSGRETQYF	TRBV7-9	TRBD2	many	TRBJ2-5
TGCAGTGCTAGAGGACCGGGACAGGGGTCTTCCAGCTCCTACGAGCAGTACTTC	CSARGPGQGSSSSYEQYF	TRBV20-1	TRBD1	many	TRBJ2-7
TGCAGTGCTAGATCTCACCCGGGACTAGCGGGAGGGTACGAGCAGTACTTC	CSARSHPGLAGGYEQYF	TRBV20-1	TRBD2	.	TRBJ2-7
TGCGCCAGCAGCCATAACCAAGGAGCAGGGTATGGCTACACCTTC	CASSHNQGAGYGYTF	TRBV5-1	.	few	TRBJ1-2
TGCGCCAGCAGCTGGGCTCGGCAGGGCAAAGGCGCATACGAGCAGTACTTC	CASSWARQGKGAYEQYF	TRBV5-1	.	many	TRBJ2-7
TGTGCCAGTAGGAAACTCTTGGGGCAGGGGTGGAATACACAGTATTTT	CASRKLLGQGWNTQYF	TRBV6-2/TRBV6-3	.	.	TRBJ2-3
TGCGCCAGCAGCCAGGGACAGGGGACAGCAGATACGCAGTATTTT	CASSQGQGTADTQYF	TRBV5-1	TRBD1	.	TRBJ2-3
TGCAGTGCGCAACTAGATTCGGTTGGGCAGTTCTTC	CSAQLDSVGQFF	TRBV20-1	.	many	TRBJ2-1
TGTGCCAGCAGCCAGGAGGGGAAGGCCACAGATACGCAGTATTTT	CASSQEGKATDTQYF	TRBV11-3	.	many	TRBJ2-3
TGTGCCAGCAGCGCCGGGACAGGGGTCAATGAGCAGTTCTTC	CASSAGTGVNEQFF	TRBV9	TRBD1	.	TRBJ2-1
TGTGCCAGCAGCTCATTAGGGATTAACAAAAACATTCAGTACTTC	CASSSLGINKNIQYF	TRBV5-4	.	few	TRBJ2-4
TGCGCCAGCAGCCCCCCTGGACTAGCGCCTGACAATGAGCAGTTCTTC	CASSPPGLAPDNEQFF	TRBV5-1	TRBD2	.	TRBJ2-1
TGCGCCAGCAGCCAGACTAGCGCAATCCGACCACAGCAGTTCTTC	CASSQTSAIRPQQFF	TRBV4-1	TRBD2	few	TRBJ2-1
TGTGCCAGCAGTCTAATACAGGAATCCCCGAACACTGAAGCTTTCTTT	CASSLIQESPNTEAFF	TRBV28	.	many	TRBJ1-1
TGCGCCAGCAGCCAAGATACTGGACTGAGCTCCTACGAGCAGTACTTC	CASSQDTGLSSYEQYF	TRBV4-1	.	few	TRBJ2-7
TGCGCCAGCAGCTTGGATGGGGGAAGGAGGTACGAGCAGTACTTC	CASSLDGGRRYEQYF	TRBV5-1	.	many	TRBJ2-7
TGTGCCAGCAGCTTAGGGGGGACAGTTGAAGCTTTCTTT	CASSLGGTVEAFF	TRBV7-9	TRBD1	many	TRBJ1-1
TGTGCCAGCAGCCCCATGCTAGCGGGAGTCGGCTACGAGCAGTACTTC	CASSPMLAGVGYEQYF	TRBV5-4	TRBD2	.	TRBJ2-7